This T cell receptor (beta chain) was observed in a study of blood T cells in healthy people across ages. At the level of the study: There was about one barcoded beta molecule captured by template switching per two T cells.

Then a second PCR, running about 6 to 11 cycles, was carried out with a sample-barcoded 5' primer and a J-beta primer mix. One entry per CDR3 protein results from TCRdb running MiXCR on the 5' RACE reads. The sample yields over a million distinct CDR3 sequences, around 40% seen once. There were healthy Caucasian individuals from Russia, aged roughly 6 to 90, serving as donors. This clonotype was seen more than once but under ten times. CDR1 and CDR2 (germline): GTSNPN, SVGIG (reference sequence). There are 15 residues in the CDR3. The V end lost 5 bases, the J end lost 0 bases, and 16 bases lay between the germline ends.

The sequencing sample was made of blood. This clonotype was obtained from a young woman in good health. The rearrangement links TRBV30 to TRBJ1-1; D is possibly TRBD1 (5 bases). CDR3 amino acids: CAWGRGSGMNTEAFF. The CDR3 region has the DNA TGTGCCTGGGGCCGGGGCAGTGGGATGAACACTGAAGCTTTCTTT.